Reported below is one TCR beta chain. These data belong to a study of blood T cell repertoires in COVID-19. At the level of the study: The samples span acute and convalescent COVID-19 from the United States, Italy and Spain. T cells, B-cell-depleted T cells, or PBMCs supplied cDNA or gDNA.

Assay used: immunoSEQ multiplex PCR; TCRdb lists only in-frame clones, some missing. The repertoire holds around 100,000 clones, with approximately 90% as singletons. The V end lost 0 bases, the J end lost 2 bases, and 13 bases lay between the germline ends. The germline CDR1 and CDR2 sequences are SGDLS and YYNGEE. The CDR3 has 16 amino acids. This TCR was sampled from a human donor in a cohort sampled during active COVID-19. The V call is TRBV9, the J call TRBJ2-3; D might be TRBD2 (6 bases). The sample consisted of peripheral blood. The CDR3 loop is CASSVEGGSYTDTQYF. In nucleotides, the CDR3 is TGTGCCAGCAGCGTAGAAGGAGGGTCGTACACAGATACGCAGTATTTT.